The source of this TCR beta chain is a study of shared clonotypes between healthy human individuals (dated by TCRdb to about 2020). For the study in its entirety: The cohort included three men and two women between 18 and 49 years of age. For each donor, CD4 naive and CD4 memory were each run on three plates, CD8 naive on two plates, and CD8 memory on one plate. The study deeply sequenced blood TCR repertoires of five healthy adults to estimate repertoire size and the extent of clonotype sharing between individuals. To increase sequencing depth and limit assay-specific biases, TCR repertoire library preparation and sequencing were carried out by different laboratories using diverse techniques. Between about 0.9 and 9 billion PBMCs per donor were obtained by leukapheresis. Overall results and qualifications from the work: Clonotypes shared by all four sorted-subset donors showed higher generation probabilities than non-shared clonotypes. Because the study included only a small number of donors, the genetic and exposure-history diversity represented was limited. Across four donors, approximately 5% of naive CD4, roughly 3.5% of naive CD8, roughly 2.3% of memory CD4, and 0.4% to 0.45% of memory CD8 clonotypes were shared. Rarefaction of sorted-subset datasets indicated incomplete sequencing despite the large sequencing depth. Estimated clonotype richness was generally larger for naive than for memory subsets. Pairwise subsampling indicated that sequencing depth was expected to affect the degree of clonotype sharing among donors. Sampling was restricted to blood, and TCR repertoires in tissue are likely to differ from TCR repertoires in blood.

The donors were healthy, HIV-negative adults with no recently reported acute infections or vaccinations. Only Caucasian adults living in Nashville, Tennessee, USA were represented among the donors. CD4+ T cells were enriched by magnetic negative selection, after which naive cells were positively selected on CD45RA and the negative fraction was taken as the memory subset. After blood collection by leukapheresis, PBMCs were isolated using Ficoll-Histopaque density gradient centrifugation and then cryopreserved in the vapor phase of liquid nitrogen. Analytical flow cytometry was used to check the purity and quantity of every magnetically sorted T cell population. From each sorted fraction, genomic DNA was isolated and quantified by UV absorbance on a Nanodrop 2000c. CDR1 and CDR2 were assigned from the germline V gene (reference sequence) as MNHNY and SVGAGI. From the cysteine through the phenylalanine, the CDR3 covers 13 amino acids. Only CDR3 DNA remains: 39 bases, in frame from the first base.

TCR CDR3 regions were amplified from genomic DNA by multiplex PCR using the deep immunoSEQ assay. Extracted genomic DNA from each cell subset was distributed evenly across all wells of several immunoSEQ 96-well plates, and each plate was treated as a replicate. Each replicate PCR for sorted subsets received roughly 200 ng genomic DNA, equal to roughly 30,000 T cell genomes. The purified libraries were quantified using a Qubit 3.0 fluorometer, sized with a Bioanalyzer 2100, and then quantified again using the KAPA Library Quantification kit. A separate single-read 150-cycle Illumina NextSeq 550 flow cell was used to sequence each immunoSEQ 96-well plate. The published analysis was carried out like this. The immunoSEQ output contained only junctional sequences without quality scores, so filtering could not match that applied to full-length reads. Sequences were annotated with PyIR, a Python wrapper for IgBLAST v1.9, and V/J genes and CDR3 were assigned using IMGT germline references. Reads were removed for weak V/J assignments (E-value above 1e-6), missing CDR3, stop codons, out-of-frame junctions, or ambiguous translated residues. V3J clonotypes were defined as sequences sharing an identical inferred V gene, J gene, and CDR3 amino acid sequence. Percentage overlap between repertoires was calculated by dividing the number of shared unique clonotypes by the size of the smaller repertoire. Repertoire richness was assessed with RTK rarefaction, the Chao1 estimator, and Recon v2.1 estimates of unobserved clonotypes. OLGA was used to compute generation probabilities for all TCRbeta clonotypes that the gDNA method yielded from a handful of donors. The immuneACCESS repertoire file appears here via TCRdb, limited to in-frame rearrangements. These files lack a portion of the clones; in checked studies, under half of the deficit traces to unresolved V genes, and the cause of the others is not known. V and J calls and clone size are as listed in that table; D and trimming were resolved from the DNA. The table for this sample lists about 1.1 million clones; roughly 74% of them were counted only once. 0.5% to 0.6% of the sample lies in the top ten.

Concerning this clone: There is no known antigen for this receptor. This sequence may be a read error, since a much larger clone differs from it by one base.

Rearrangement joined TRBV6-6 to TRBJ1-1, with the D gene call left open. This sequence was found in a man between 18 and 29 years old in good health. Some clones in this sample may be carry-over from other donors' samples. The sequenced sample consisted of memory CD4+ T cells from PBMCs. Interpreted using the paper, the cell subset or site label stands for: CD45RA-negative fraction. The CDR3 protein: CASSRTENTGAFF. The bases are TGTGCCAGCAGTCGAACAGAGAACACTGGAGCTTTCTTT.